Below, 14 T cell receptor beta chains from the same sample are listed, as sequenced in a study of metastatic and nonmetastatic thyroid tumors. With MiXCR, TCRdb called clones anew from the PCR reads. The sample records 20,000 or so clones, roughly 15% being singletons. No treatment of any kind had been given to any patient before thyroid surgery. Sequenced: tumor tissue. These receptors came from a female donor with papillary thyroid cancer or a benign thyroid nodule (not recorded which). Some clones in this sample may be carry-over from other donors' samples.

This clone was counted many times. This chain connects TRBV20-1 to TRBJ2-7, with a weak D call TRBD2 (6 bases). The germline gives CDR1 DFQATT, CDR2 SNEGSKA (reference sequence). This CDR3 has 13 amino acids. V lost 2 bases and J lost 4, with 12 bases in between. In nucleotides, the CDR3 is TGCAGTGCTAGACCCGGGAGCACGTACGAGCAGTACTTC. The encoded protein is CSARPGSTYEQYF.

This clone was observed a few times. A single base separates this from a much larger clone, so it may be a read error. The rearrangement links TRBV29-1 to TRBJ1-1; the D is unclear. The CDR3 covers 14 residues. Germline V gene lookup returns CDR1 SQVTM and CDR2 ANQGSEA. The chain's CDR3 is CSVENVIAQTEALF. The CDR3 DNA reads TGCAGCGTTGAAAACGTTATTGCACAGACTGAAGCTTTATTT.

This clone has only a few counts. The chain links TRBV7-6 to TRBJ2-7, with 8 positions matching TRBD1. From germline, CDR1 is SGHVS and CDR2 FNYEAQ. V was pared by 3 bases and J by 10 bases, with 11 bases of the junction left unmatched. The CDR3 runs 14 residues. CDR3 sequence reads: CASSLAGGAYYQYF. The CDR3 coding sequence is TGTGCCAGCAGCTTGGCAGGGGGCGCGTACTATCAGTACTTC.

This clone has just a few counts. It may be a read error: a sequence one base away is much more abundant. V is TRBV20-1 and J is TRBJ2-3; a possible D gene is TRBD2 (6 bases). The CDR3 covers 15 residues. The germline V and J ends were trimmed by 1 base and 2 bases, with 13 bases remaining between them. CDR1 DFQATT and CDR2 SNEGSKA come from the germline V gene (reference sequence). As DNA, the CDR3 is TGCAGTGCTAGAGGGAATAGCGGATACACAGATACGCAGTATTTT. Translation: CSARGNSGYTDTQYF.

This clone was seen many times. CDR3 bases: TGTGCCAGCATATGGGGGGCAGGAACCGGGGAGCTGTTTTTT. Translating it yields CASIWGAGTGELFF. The rearrangement uses TRBV28 and TRBJ2-2; D may match TRBD1 or TRBD2 (6 bases each). Trimming removed 7 bases from V and 5 bases from J, with 14 bases in between. CDR1 and CDR2 (germline): MDHEN, SYDVKM. The CDR3 loop spans 14 amino acids. The variable domain in full, completed from reference TRBV28 and TRBJ2-2, reads DVKVTQSSRYLVKRTGEKVFLECVQDMDHENMFWYRQDPGLGLRLIYFSYDVKMKEKGDIPEGYSVSREKKERFSLILESASTNQTSMYLCASIWGAGTGELFFGEGSRLTVL.

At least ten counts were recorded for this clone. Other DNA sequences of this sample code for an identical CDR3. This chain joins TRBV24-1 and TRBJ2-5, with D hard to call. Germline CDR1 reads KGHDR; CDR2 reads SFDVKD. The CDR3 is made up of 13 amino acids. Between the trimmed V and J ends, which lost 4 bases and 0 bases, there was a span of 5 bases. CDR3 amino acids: CATSDGHQETQYF. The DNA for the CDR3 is TGTGCCACCAGTGACGGGCACCAAGAGACCCAGTACTTC.

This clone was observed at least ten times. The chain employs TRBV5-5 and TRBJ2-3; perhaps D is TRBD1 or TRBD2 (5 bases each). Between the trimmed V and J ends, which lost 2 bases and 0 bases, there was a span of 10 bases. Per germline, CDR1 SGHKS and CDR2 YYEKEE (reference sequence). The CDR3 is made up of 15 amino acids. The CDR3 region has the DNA TGTGCCAGCAGCTTTAGGGGACCTAGCACAGATACGCAGTATTTT. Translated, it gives CASSFRGPSTDTQYF.

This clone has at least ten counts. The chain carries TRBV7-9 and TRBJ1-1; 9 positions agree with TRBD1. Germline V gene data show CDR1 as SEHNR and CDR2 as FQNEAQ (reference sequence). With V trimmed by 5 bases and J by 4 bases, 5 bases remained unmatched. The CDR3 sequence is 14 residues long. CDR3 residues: CASSTRGQGTEAFF. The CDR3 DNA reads TGTGCCAGCAGCACTCGGGGACAGGGCACTGAAGCTTTCTTT.

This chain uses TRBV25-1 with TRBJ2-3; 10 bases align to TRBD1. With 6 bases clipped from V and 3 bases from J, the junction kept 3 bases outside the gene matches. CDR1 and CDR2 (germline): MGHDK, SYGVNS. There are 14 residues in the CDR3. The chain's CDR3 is CASSLGQGTDTQYF. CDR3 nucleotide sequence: TGTGCCAGCAGCCTGGGACAGGGGACAGATACGCAGTATTTT.

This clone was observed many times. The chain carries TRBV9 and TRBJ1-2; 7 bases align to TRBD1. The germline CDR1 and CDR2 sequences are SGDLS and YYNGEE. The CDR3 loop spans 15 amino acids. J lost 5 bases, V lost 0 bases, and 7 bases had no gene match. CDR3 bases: TGTGCCAGCAGCGTAGATGGGGACAGCACTTATGGCTACACCTTC. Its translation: CASSVDGDSTYGYTF.

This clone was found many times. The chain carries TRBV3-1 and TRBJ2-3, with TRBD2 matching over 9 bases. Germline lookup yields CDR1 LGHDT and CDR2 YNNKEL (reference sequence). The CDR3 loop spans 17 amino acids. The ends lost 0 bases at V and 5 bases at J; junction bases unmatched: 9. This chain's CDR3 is CASSQEAGGPSRDTQYF. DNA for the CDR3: TGTGCCAGCAGCCAAGAAGCGGGGGGACCTAGTCGAGATACGCAGTATTTT.

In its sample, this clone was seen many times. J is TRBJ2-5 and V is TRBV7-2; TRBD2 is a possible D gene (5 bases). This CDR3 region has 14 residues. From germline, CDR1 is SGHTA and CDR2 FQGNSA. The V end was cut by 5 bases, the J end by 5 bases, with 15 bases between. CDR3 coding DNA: TGTGCCAGCAGCCCCCGGAGGTTGGGGGAGACCCAGTACTTC. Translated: CASSPRRLGETQYF.

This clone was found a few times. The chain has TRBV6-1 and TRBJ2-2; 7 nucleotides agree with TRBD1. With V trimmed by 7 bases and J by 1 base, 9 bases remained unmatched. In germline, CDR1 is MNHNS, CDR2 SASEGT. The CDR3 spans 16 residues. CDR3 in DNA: TGTGCCAGCACTCCACCGGGACAGCGGAACACCGGGGAGCTGTTTTTT. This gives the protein CASTPPGQRNTGELFF.

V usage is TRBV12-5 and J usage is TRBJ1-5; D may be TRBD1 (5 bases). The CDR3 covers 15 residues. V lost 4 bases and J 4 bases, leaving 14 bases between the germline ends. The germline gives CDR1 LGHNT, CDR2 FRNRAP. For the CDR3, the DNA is TGTGCTAGTGGTTATGACAGTTCCTTGAATCAGCCCCAGCATTTT. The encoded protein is CASGYDSSLNQPQHF.